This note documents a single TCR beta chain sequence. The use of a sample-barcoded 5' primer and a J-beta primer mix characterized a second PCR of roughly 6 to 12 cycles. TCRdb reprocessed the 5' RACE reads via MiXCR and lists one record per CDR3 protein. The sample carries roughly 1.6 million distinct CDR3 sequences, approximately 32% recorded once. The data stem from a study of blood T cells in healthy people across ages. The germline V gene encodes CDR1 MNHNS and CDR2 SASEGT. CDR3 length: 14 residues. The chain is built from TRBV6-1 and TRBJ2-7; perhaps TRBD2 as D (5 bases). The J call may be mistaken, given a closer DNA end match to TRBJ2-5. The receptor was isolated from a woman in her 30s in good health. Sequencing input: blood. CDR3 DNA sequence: TGTGCCAGCAGTGCCGGGATACTCTTATCGACCCAGTACTTC. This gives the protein CASSAGILLSTQYF.